These 10 T cell receptor beta chains originate from one sample sequenced in a study of T cell responses to AZD1222 COVID-19 vaccine. Sequencing used immunoSEQ multiplex PCR; TCRdb keeps in-frame clones, though not all of them. The table has 70,000 to 95,000 clones, 80% to 95% seen once; the top ten hold 6.5% to 9.5%. The sequenced sample was peripheral blood, obtained 28 days after the second AZD1222 dose. The receptor set was obtained from an adult who received the AZD1222 COVID-19 vaccine.

This clone was seen once. The chain is built from TRBV6-2 or TRBV6-3 and TRBJ1-5, with D possibly being TRBD1 (5 bases). V dropped 0 bases and J dropped 7 bases, with 16 bases sitting between them. Germline assignment: CDR1 MNHEY and CDR2 SVGEGT. The CDR3 runs 16 residues. The CDR3 reads CASSYSRLGVGQPQHF. The CDR3 DNA is TGTGCCAGCAGTTACTCGCGCTTGGGGGTGGGGCAGCCCCAGCATTTT.

The V and J genes are TRBV6-4 and TRBJ1-4, with TRBD1 identical over 9 bases. Per germline, CDR1 MRHNA and CDR2 SNTAGT. Trimming cost V 8 bases and J 8 bases; bases outside gene matches: 6. The CDR3 consists of 13 residues. CDR3 bases: TGTGCCAGCCGACAGGGGGAAGGCGAAAAACTGTTTTTT. Translation gives CASRQGEGEKLFF.

This clone was observed a single time. The chain carries TRBV6-2 or TRBV6-3 and TRBJ2-2; tentative D call: TRBD2 (5 bases). V shed 6 bases and J shed 1 base, with 9 bases lying between them. Germline V gene lookup returns CDR1 MNHEY and CDR2 SVGEGT. CDR3 size: 14 residues. The chain's CDR3 is CASSLSGNTGELFF. CDR3 DNA: TGTGCCAGCAGCCTGAGCGGGAACACCGGGGAGCTGTTTTTT.

The V and J genes are TRBV30 and TRBJ2-1; 11 bases line up with TRBD2. The CDR3 spans 16 residues. The ends lost 3 bases at V and 2 bases at J; junction bases unmatched: 6. Germline loops: CDR1 GTSNPN, CDR2 SVGIG (reference sequence). The CDR3 bases are TGTGCCTGGAGAACGGGACTAGCGGACGCCTACAATGAGCAGTTCTTC. Protein: CAWRTGLADAYNEQFF.

The J gene is TRBJ1-1, the V gene TRBV2; 7 nucleotides match TRBD1. This CDR3 region has 14 residues. Trimming took 7 bases from V and 4 from J; bases not matched to a gene: 9. CDR1 and CDR2 (germline): SNHLY, FYNNEI. The CDR3 DNA follows: TGTGCCAGCAACCTCGACAGGGCGGGCACTGAAGCTTTCTTT. Translated, it gives CASNLDRAGTEAFF.

The gene calls are TRBV3-1 (or the pseudogene TRBV3-2) and TRBJ1-1; D ambiguous. V was shortened by 1 base and J by 8 bases, with 11 bases between the two germline ends. This CDR3 is built from 13 residues. Germline V gene sequence: CDR1 LGHDT, CDR2 YNNKEL (reference sequence). The DNA of the CDR3 is TGTGCCAGCAGCCAAGTGGGTACCACCGAAGCTTTCTTT. It yields the protein CASSQVGTTEAFF.

V gene TRBV28 combines with J gene TRBJ2-6, with D perhaps TRBD1 (5 bases). The CDR3 length is 15 residues. Trimming took 5 bases from V and 4 from J, leaving 12 bases between them. The germline gives CDR1 MDHEN, CDR2 SYDVKM. DNA for the CDR3: TGTGCCAGCAGTCCCCCAGGGCCCGGGGCCAACGTCCTGACTTTC. The encoded protein is CASSPPGPGANVLTF.

The chain links TRBV18 to TRBJ1-6; TRBD1 matches 9 bases. Germline CDR1 reads KGHSH; CDR2 reads LQKENI. The CDR3 length is 16 residues. Trimming took 2 bases from V and 10 from J; bases not matched to a gene: 9. The CDR3 coding sequence is TGTGCCAGCTCACCAAGGACAGGGGAAGAGGGATCACCCCTCCACTTT. This sequence encodes CASSPRTGEEGSPLHF.

V and J are TRBV3-1 (or the pseudogene TRBV3-2) and TRBJ2-7; D gene ambiguous. Germline CDR1 LGHDT, CDR2 YNNKEL (reference sequence). Trimming left V 4 bases short and J 6 bases short, with 13 bases between. The CDR3 loop spans 13 amino acids. Here the CDR3 DNA reads TGTGCCAGCAGCCCTAATGTTGGTGGCGAGCAGTACTTC. Translation gives CASSPNVGGEQYF.

The J gene is TRBJ1-2, the V gene TRBV7-9; TRBD1 matches 7 bases. The J segment lost 8 bases and the V segment lost 5 bases, leaving 11 bases of the junction unmatched. From germline, CDR1 is SEHNR and CDR2 FQNEAQ (reference sequence). The CDR3 loop spans 14 amino acids. CDR3 sequence: CASSPQPGQKGYTF. The CDR3 DNA is TGTGCCAGCAGCCCCCAACCGGGACAGAAAGGCTACACCTTC.